This T cell receptor beta chain was profiled in a study of blood T cell repertoires in COVID-19 (dated by TCRdb to 2020 to 2022). Regarding the study in general: Collaborator samples came from the United States, Italy and Spain and covered acute and convalescent phases of COVID-19. The prospective study material was composed of cDNA or gDNA derived from T cells, B-cell-depleted T cells, or PBMCs. Subjects who had been exposed to COVID-19, were actively infected with it, or had recovered from it provided the deeply sampled blood TCRbeta repertoires that made up the dataset. The repertoires were released in a freely available public database intended as a resource for research on the immune response to SARS-CoV-2. Samples were obtained from the ongoing ImmuneRACE study (first 160 participants) and from approximately 1,200 subjects provided by 6 global collaborators. Sample metadata almost always included a de-identified subject ID, COVID-19 status, age in years and sex. HLA class I and class II types, where available, came from metadata supplied by the sample provider rather than from assay-based typing. The investigation overall reported the following: The amount of clinical and demographic metadata varied by source and participant and was provided uncurated.

Whole blood was collected in K2EDTA tubes by collaborating institutions according to the institutions' own protocols. For TCRbeta analysis, collaborators shipped samples as frozen whole blood, isolated PBMCs, or DNA extracted from either of those sample types. The CDR3, cysteine through phenylalanine, is 16 amino acids long. The CDR3 DNA has 48 bases and is translated from base 1. Deletion took 6 bases off V and 0 bases off J, with a span of 15 bases between the germline ends. As encoded in the germline V gene (reference sequence), CDR1 is MNHEY while CDR2 is SMNVEV. TCRbeta CDR3 regions were amplified from genomic DNA using the immunoSEQ Assay, a bias-controlled multiplex PCR. Turning to the authors' computational methods: Nucleated cell counts per sample were estimated from amplification of reference gene primers within the assay. Sequence reads were collapsed and filtered to measure the absolute abundance of every unique TCRbeta CDR3 rearrangement. For each sample, productive Simpson clonality was calculated as the square root of Simpson's diversity index across productive rearrangements. Imported from immuneACCESS, the table was reduced by TCRdb to in-frame sequences with V and J called. These copies leave out some clones; in studies compared against another copy, an unresolved V gene accounts for under half, and the cause of the remainder is not known. V, J and clone size reflect that table, while D and trimming were determined from the DNA. The sample includes about 210,000 clones, with around 80% observed a single time. Roughly 12% of the sample goes to the ten largest clones.

Of note for this clone: What this receptor recognizes is not known. No base quality values were provided; no much bigger clone lies one nucleotide off.

This clonotype originated in a middle-aged woman with acute or convalescent COVID-19. The chain is encoded by TRBV27 joined to TRBJ2-1, and perhaps TRBD2 as D gene, on 6 matching bases. Material: peripheral blood. The DNA sequence is as follows: TGTGCCAGCAGCCGCGAGCGGAGGGGCTCCTACAATGAGCAGTTCTTC. It translates as CASSRERRGSYNEQFF.